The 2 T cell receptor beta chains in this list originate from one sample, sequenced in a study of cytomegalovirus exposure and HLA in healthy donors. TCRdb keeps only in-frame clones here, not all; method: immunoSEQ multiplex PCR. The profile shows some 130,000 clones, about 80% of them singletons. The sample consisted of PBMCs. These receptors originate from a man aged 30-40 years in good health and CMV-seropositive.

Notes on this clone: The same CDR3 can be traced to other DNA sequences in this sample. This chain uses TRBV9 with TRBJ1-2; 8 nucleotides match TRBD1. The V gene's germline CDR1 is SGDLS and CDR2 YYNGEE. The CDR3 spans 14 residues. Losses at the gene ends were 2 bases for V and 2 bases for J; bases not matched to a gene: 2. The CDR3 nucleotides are TGTGCCAGCAGCGTGGGACAGGAAAACTATGGCTACACCTTC. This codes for CASSVGQENYGYTF.

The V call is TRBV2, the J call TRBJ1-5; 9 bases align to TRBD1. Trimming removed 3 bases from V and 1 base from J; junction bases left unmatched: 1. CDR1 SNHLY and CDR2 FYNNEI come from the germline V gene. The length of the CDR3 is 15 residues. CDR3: CASSETGGSNQPQHF. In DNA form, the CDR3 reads TGTGCCAGCAGTGAGACAGGGGGGAGCAATCAGCCCCAGCATTTT. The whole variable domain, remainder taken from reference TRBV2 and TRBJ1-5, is EPEVTQTPSHQVTQMGQEVILRCVPISNHLYFYWYRQILGQKVEFLVSFYNNEISEKSEIFDDQFSVERPDGSNFTLKIRSTKLEDSAMYFCASSETGGSNQPQHFGDGTRLSIL.